The 23 T cell receptor beta chains below come from one sample, sequenced in a study of cytomegalovirus exposure and HLA in healthy donors (dated by TCRdb to about 2017). To prepare the library, the immunoSEQ multiplex PCR assay was applied. A mixture of 60 forward primers for TCR Vbeta segments and 13 reverse primers for TCR Jbeta segments was used in the multiplex PCR. The clones in this table, taken by TCRdb from immuneACCESS, are in-frame only. Not every clone is retained; where verified, under half of the shortfall comes from an unresolved V gene, and the cause of the rest is unknown. The sample has about 78,000 clones on record, nearly 80% of them singletons. Over 20% of the sample rests with the top ten. The source material was PBMCs. The receptors shown here come from a woman aged 45-59 years in good health and CMV-seropositive.

This clone has a handful of counts. V and J are TRBV5-6 and TRBJ2-5; TRBD1 aligns across 8 bases. Per the germline V gene, CDR1 is SGHDT and CDR2 is YYEEEE. CDR3 length: 15 amino acids. Trimming removed 3 bases from V and 5 bases from J; junction bases left unmatched: 9. The CDR3 DNA reads as TGTGCCAGCAGCTATCTACAGGGGGTTAAGGAGACCCAGTACTTC. Translating it yields CASSYLQGVKETQYF.

In its sample, this clone is medium-sized. The chain has TRBV10-3 and TRBJ2-1, with 9 bases that match TRBD2. Germline CDR1 reads ENHRY; CDR2 reads SYGVKD. V gave up 4 bases and J gave up 4 bases; unmatched junction bases: 8. The length of the CDR3 is 16 residues. CDR3 sequence reads: CAISVLAGVRYNEQFF. The CDR3 DNA follows: TGTGCCATCAGTGTTTTAGCGGGAGTGCGGTACAATGAGCAGTTCTTC.

This chain uses TRBV7-8 with TRBJ1-1; the match to TRBD1 covers 10 bases. V was clipped by 4 bases and J by 1 base; unmatched bases: 6. The CDR3 spans 16 residues. CDR1 and CDR2 (germline): SGHVS, FQNEAQ. The CDR3 sequence: CASSYDRGRWNTEAFF. The CDR3, as DNA: TGTGCCAGCAGCTACGACAGGGGGCGATGGAACACTGAAGCTTTCTTT.

The rearrangement uses TRBV12-5 and TRBJ2-1; D perhaps matches TRBD2 (6 bases). V was cut by 6 bases and J by 9 bases, with 12 bases left in between. CDR3 length: 12 amino acids. Germline assignment: CDR1 LGHNT and CDR2 FRNRAP. DNA of the CDR3: TGTGCTAGTGGACCACTAGCAACTGAGCAGTTCTTC. This sequence encodes CASGPLATEQFF.

V gene TRBV21-1 combines with J gene TRBJ1-5; the tabulated D call, TRBD1, remains unverified against the DNA. TRBV21-1 is termed a pseudogene. The CDR3 totals 16 residues. CDR3 amino acids: CASSNPTGRFNQPQHF. DNA of the CDR3: TGTGCCAGCAGCAACCCGACAGGGCGTTTCAATCAGCCCCAGCATTTT.

The CDR3 coding sequence is TGTGCCAGCAGCGGGGGACTAGCGGCTTACAATGAGCAGTTCTTC. It is translated as CASSGGLAAYNEQFF. The chain links TRBV9 to TRBJ2-1; 11 bases line up with TRBD2. V trimming: 3 bases; J trimming: 4 bases; junction bases outside the gene matches: 3. Germline V lookup: CDR1 SGDLS, CDR2 YYNGEE. This CDR3 contains 15 residues.

The chain couples TRBV10-3 to TRBJ2-2; a possible D gene is TRBD1 (5 bases). V dropped 10 bases and J dropped 5 bases, with 17 bases sitting between them. The CDR3 has 14 amino acids. Germline lookup yields CDR1 ENHRY and CDR2 SYGVKD. The DNA for the CDR3 is TGTGCCACGTCCATGAAAGGGGATACCGGGGAGCTGTTTTTT. The encoded protein is CATSMKGDTGELFF.

The V gene is TRBV10-3, the J gene TRBJ1-4, with D unresolved. Germline values: CDR1 ENHRY, CDR2 SYGVKD. This CDR3 is built from 16 residues. Trimming took 3 bases from V and 1 from J, leaving 12 bases between them. The CDR3: CAISDQTRGTNEKLFF. The CDR3 DNA reads as TGTGCCATCAGTGATCAAACCCGCGGAACTAATGAAAAACTGTTTTTT.

The chain carries TRBV30 and TRBJ1-5; D gene unclear. CDR3 length equals 12 residues. V shed 2 bases and J shed 7 bases, with 9 bases lying between them. The germline CDR1 and CDR2 sequences are GTSNPN and SVGIG (reference sequence). In nucleotides, the CDR3 is TGTGCCTGGAGTTCTAATCGACAGCCCCAGCATTTT. It translates to CAWSSNRQPQHF.

V usage is TRBV5-1 and J usage is TRBJ1-2, with 8 bases lining up with TRBD1. Germline V lookup: CDR1 SGHRS, CDR2 YFSETQ. After removal of 3 bases from V and 8 bases from J, the junction contained 6 bases not matched to a gene. The CDR3 length is 13 residues. Here the CDR3 DNA reads TGCGCCAGCAGCTCCGGACAGGGAGGAGGCTACACCTTC. It translates to CASSSGQGGGYTF.

V is TRBV2 and J is TRBJ1-5, with 7 bases aligning to TRBD1. This CDR3 spans 13 amino acids. Per germline, CDR1 SNHLY and CDR2 FYNNEI. V was pared by 6 bases and J by 7 bases, with 6 bases of the junction left unmatched. The CDR3: CASSETGVQPQHF. The CDR3 DNA follows: TGTGCCAGCAGCGAAACAGGGGTCCAGCCCCAGCATTTT.

This clone was seen a few times. The gene calls are TRBV5-4 and TRBJ1-4, with a weak D call TRBD1 (6 bases). V lost 4 bases to trimming and J lost 2 bases, with 21 bases between them. CDR3 size: 18 residues. The germline V gene has CDR1 SGHNT and CDR2 YYREEE (reference sequence). For the CDR3, the DNA is TGTGCCAGCAGCCGGAGAGATGGTTCTAGGGGGACTAATGAAAAACTGTTTTTT. Protein sequence: CASSRRDGSRGTNEKLFF.

J is TRBJ2-1 and V is TRBV6-5; TRBD2 agrees at 10 bases. Germline V lookup: CDR1 MNHEY, CDR2 SVGAGI. The CDR3 has 15 amino acids. V lost 0 bases and J lost 9; bases outside the gene matches: 5. The CDR3 coding sequence is TGTGCCAGCAGTTACTCCCTAGCGGGAGAGGCTGAGCAGTTCTTC. Its protein is CASSYSLAGEAEQFF.

The rearrangement uses TRBV9 and TRBJ2-1; D might be TRBD2 (6 bases). The CDR3 sequence is 14 residues long. The V gene lost 1 base and the J gene lost 6 bases, with 11 bases spanning the gap. Looked up from germline, CDR1 is SGDLS and CDR2 is YYNGEE. The CDR3 loop is CASSVREWVNEQFF. The DNA of the CDR3 is TGTGCCAGCAGCGTACGGGAGTGGGTCAATGAGCAGTTCTTC.

The count of this clone is one. The chain has TRBV7-2 and TRBJ1-2; tentatively, D is TRBD1 (5 bases). This CDR3 comprises 13 residues. CDR1 SGHTA and CDR2 FQGNSA come from the germline V gene. Trimming left V 3 bases short and J 1 base short, with 6 bases between. The chain's CDR3 is CASSFQGNYGYTF. CDR3 nucleotides: TGTGCCAGCAGCTTCCAGGGTAACTATGGCTACACCTTC.

This chain's CDR3 is CSVAGGQGNLETQYF. CDR3 sequence (DNA): TGCAGCGTTGCCGGAGGACAGGGGAACTTGGAGACCCAGTACTTC. V usage is TRBV29-1 and J usage is TRBJ2-5; TRBD1 aligns across 9 bases. Trimming took 4 bases from V and 5 from J; bases not matched to a gene: 11. This CDR3 is built from 15 residues. Per the germline V gene, CDR1 is SQVTM and CDR2 is ANQGSEA.

This clone was detected once. This chain uses TRBV6-5 with TRBJ1-2; possible D gene TRBD1, 5 bases. The germline V and J ends were trimmed by 6 bases and 0 bases, with 8 bases remaining between them. Germline assignment: CDR1 MNHEY and CDR2 SVGAGI. This CDR3 region has 13 residues. The CDR3, as DNA: TGTGCCAGCAGACCGACAGCTAACTATGGCTACACCTTC. Translating it yields CASRPTANYGYTF.

The V and J genes are TRBV11-2 and TRBJ2-7; D may be TRBD1 (5 bases). The CDR3 totals 16 residues. Germline lookup yields CDR1 SGHAT and CDR2 FQNNGV. The V end lost 4 bases, the J end lost 3 bases, and 19 bases lay between the germline ends. CDR3 in DNA: TGTGCCAGCAGCTCTGGGGCTGGAACCGGGCTCTACGAGCAGTACGTC. Encoded protein: CASSSGAGTGLYEQYV.

The chain uses TRBV11-2 and TRBJ1-1; maybe TRBD1 (5 bases). Per the germline V gene, CDR1 is SGHAT and CDR2 is FQNNGV. V lost 3 bases and J lost 5, with 16 bases in between. The CDR3 has 15 amino acids. In DNA, the CDR3 is TGTGCCAGCAGCTTTATTCAGGGATTGGGAACTGAAGCTTTCTTT. This codes for CASSFIQGLGTEAFF.

This clone came up a few times. J is TRBJ2-7 and V is TRBV14; D perhaps matches TRBD1 (6 bases). Germline V CDR1 and CDR2: SGHDN, FVKESK. Trimming stripped 5 bases from V and 5 bases from J, with 13 bases between. This CDR3 has 13 amino acids. CDR3 region: CASSAAGDHEQYV. Written as DNA, the CDR3 is TGTGCCAGCAGCGCGGCAGGGGACCACGAGCAGTACGTC.

The CDR3 loop reads CASSYGGASNQPQHF. CDR3 nucleotide sequence: TGTGCCAGCAGTTACGGGGGCGCGAGCAATCAGCCCCAGCATTTT. The chain combines TRBV6-5 with TRBJ1-5; perhaps TRBD1 as D (6 bases). Germline loops: CDR1 MNHEY, CDR2 SVGAGI. The CDR3 has 15 residues. V lost 2 bases, J lost 1 base, and 9 bases lay in between.

The CDR3 nucleotides are TGTGCCAGCAGCATCATGACAGCTAACTATGGCTACACCTTC. Translating gives CASSIMTANYGYTF. The J gene is TRBJ1-2, the V gene TRBV9; maybe TRBD1 (5 bases). Trimming removed 4 bases at V and 0 bases at J, with 10 bases between. This CDR3 comprises 14 residues. Per germline, CDR1 SGDLS and CDR2 YYNGEE.

V usage is TRBV7-9 and J usage is TRBJ1-2, with a tentative D call TRBD1 (5 bases). Germline values: CDR1 SEHNR, CDR2 FQNEAQ (reference sequence). V dropped 6 bases and J dropped 8 bases, with 16 bases sitting between them. The CDR3 runs to 13 residues. CDR3 sequence (DNA): TGTGCCAGCAGGGAGGGGAGGGCATGGGGCTACACCTTC. This sequence encodes CASREGRAWGYTF.